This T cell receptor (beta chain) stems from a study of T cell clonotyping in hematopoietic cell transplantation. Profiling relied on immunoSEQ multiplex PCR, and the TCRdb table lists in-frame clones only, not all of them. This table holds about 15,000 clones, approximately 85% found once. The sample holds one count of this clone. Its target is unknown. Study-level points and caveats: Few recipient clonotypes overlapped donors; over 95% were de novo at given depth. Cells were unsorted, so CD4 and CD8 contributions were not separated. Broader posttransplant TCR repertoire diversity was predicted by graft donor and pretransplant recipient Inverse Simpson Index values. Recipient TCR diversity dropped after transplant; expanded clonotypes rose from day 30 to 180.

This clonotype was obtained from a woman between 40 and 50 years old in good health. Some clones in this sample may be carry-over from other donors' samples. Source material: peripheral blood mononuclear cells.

The chain's CDR3 is CASSLGSRVEKLFF. CDR3 bases: TGTGCCAGCAGTTTAGGCTCCAGGGTTGAAAAACTGTTTTTT. The V gene is TRBV27, the J gene TRBJ1-4, with D possibly matching TRBD1 (5 bases). Trimming removed 2 bases at V and 7 bases at J, with 11 bases between. Germline V gives CDR1 MNHEY, CDR2 SMNVEV (reference sequence). The CDR3 runs to 14 residues.